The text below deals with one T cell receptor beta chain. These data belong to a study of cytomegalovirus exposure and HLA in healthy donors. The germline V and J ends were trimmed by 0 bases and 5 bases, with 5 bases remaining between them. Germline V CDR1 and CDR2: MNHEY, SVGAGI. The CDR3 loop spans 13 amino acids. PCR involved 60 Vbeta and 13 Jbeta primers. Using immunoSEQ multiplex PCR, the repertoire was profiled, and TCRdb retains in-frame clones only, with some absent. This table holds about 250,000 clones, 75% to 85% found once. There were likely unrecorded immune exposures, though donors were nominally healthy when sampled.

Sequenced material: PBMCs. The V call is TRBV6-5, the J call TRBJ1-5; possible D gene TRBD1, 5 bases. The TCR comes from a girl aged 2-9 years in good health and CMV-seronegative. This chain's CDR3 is CASSYSGDQPQHF. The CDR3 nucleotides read TGTGCCAGCAGTTACTCAGGGGATCAGCCCCAGCATTTT.